The T cell receptor beta chain under discussion was sequenced for a study of blood T cell repertoires in COVID-19. Study background: Samples came from the United States, Italy and Spain, spanning acute and convalescent COVID-19.

This CDR3 has 13 amino acids. Losses at the gene ends were 5 bases for V and 6 bases for J; bases not matched to a gene: 5. Germline CDR1 reads SGHNT; CDR2 reads YENEEA. Adults between about 18 and 95 years of age took part from about two dozen US areas. Per the study methods: Reference gene primer amplification gave estimated nucleated cell counts. Only in-frame clones appear in the TCRdb table, and some are missing; sequencing was by immunoSEQ multiplex PCR. Clone size and V and J calls were adopted from that table, with D and trimming inferred from the DNA. The sample has about 180,000 clones, 88% seen once.

The clonotype was recovered from a young woman who had recovered from COVID-19. What was sequenced was PBMCs or T cells enriched from blood (not recorded which). This chain joins TRBV11-3 and TRBJ2-7; 9 bases map to TRBD1. DNA for the CDR3: TGTGCCAGCAGCCTTGACAGGGGGGGCGAGCAGTACTTC. Translated: CASSLDRGGEQYF. The variable domain in full, completed from reference TRBV11-3 and TRBJ2-7, reads EAGVVQSPRYKIIEKKQPVAFWCNPISGHNTLYWYLQNLGQGPELLIRYENEEAVDDSQLPKDRFSAERLKGVDSTLKIQPAELGDSAVYLCASSLDRGGEQYFGPGTRLTVT.